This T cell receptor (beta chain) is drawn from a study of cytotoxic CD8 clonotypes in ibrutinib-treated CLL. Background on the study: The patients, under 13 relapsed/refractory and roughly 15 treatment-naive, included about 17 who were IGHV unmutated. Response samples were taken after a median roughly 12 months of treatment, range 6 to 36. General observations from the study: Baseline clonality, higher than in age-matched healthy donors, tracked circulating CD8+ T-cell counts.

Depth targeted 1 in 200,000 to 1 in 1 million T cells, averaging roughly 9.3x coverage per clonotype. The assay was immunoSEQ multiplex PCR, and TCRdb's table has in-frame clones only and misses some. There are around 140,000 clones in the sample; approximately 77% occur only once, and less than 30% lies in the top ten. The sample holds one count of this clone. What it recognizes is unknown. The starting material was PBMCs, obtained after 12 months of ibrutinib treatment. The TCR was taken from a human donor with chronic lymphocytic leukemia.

Here the CDR3 reads CASSLDRDYEQYF. In nucleotides, the CDR3 is TGTGCCAGCAGCTTGGACAGGGACTACGAGCAGTACTTC. V is TRBV11-3 and J is TRBJ2-7, with TRBD1 matching 8 bases. Germline V gene sequence: CDR1 SGHNT, CDR2 YENEEA. The CDR3 runs 13 residues. Unmatched junction bases numbered 1, after V lost 3 bases and J lost 3 bases.